The 27 T cell receptor beta chains given below trace back to one sample, sequenced in a study of blood T cell repertoires in COVID-19. Using immunoSEQ multiplex PCR, the repertoire was profiled, and TCRdb retains in-frame clones only, with some absent. The data contain about 150,000 clones, 70% to 90% of them singletons. The sequenced material came from peripheral blood. The receptors come from a woman aged 55-75 years with COVID-19, enrolled during active disease.

The chain uses TRBV7-8 and TRBJ2-2; 8 bases fit TRBD2. V lost 4 bases and J lost 6; bases outside the gene matches: 10. The CDR3 contains 16 residues. Per germline, CDR1 SGHVS and CDR2 FQNEAQ. The CDR3 nucleotides read TGTGCCAGCAGCTCTTCTCCAGCGGGAGTTTCCGGGGAGCTGTTTTTT. Translated: CASSSSPAGVSGELFF.

The chain carries TRBV5-1 and TRBJ1-2; TRBD1 is a possible D gene (5 bases). Germline V lookup: CDR1 SGHRS, CDR2 YFSETQ. V was shortened by 1 base and J by 7 bases, with 20 bases between the two germline ends. The CDR3 spans 16 residues. The CDR3 DNA reads TGCGCCAGCAGCTTGTTTGGCACAGGAACTCTGGGTGGCTACACCTTC. Amino acids: CASSLFGTGTLGGYTF. The variable domain in full, completed from reference TRBV5-1 and TRBJ1-2, reads KAGVTQTPRYLIKTRGQQVTLSCSPISGHRSVSWYQQTPGQGLQFLFEYFSETQRNKGNFPGRFSGRQFSNSRSEMNVSTLELGDSALYLCASSLFGTGTLGGYTFGSGTRLTVV.

The chain couples TRBV6-5 to TRBJ1-1, with 9 nucleotides matching TRBD1. V gave up 4 bases and J gave up 0 bases; unmatched junction bases: 3. The CDR3 sequence is 15 residues long. Germline V gives CDR1 MNHEY, CDR2 SVGAGI. The chain's CDR3 is CASSSGTGMNTEAFF. For the CDR3, the DNA is TGTGCCAGCAGTTCGGGGACAGGGATGAACACTGAAGCTTTCTTT.

The rearrangement uses TRBV6-5 and TRBJ2-7; D ambiguous. Germline values: CDR1 MNHEY, CDR2 SVGAGI. CDR3 length: 13 residues. With 2 bases removed from V and 4 bases from J, the gap between germline ends came to 9 bases. The CDR3 DNA sequence: TGTGCCAGCAGTTACGACAAGCCTTACGAGCAGTACGTC. It is translated as CASSYDKPYEQYV.

The chain carries TRBV7-9 and TRBJ1-2; TRBD1 agrees at 11 bases. The J segment lost 3 bases and the V segment lost 1 base, leaving 1 base of the junction unmatched. From germline, CDR1 is SEHNR and CDR2 FQNEAQ (reference sequence). The CDR3 spans 15 residues. The DNA of the CDR3 is TGTGCCAGCAGCTTAGGGACAGGGGGCGACTATGGCTACACCTTC. Amino acid sequence: CASSLGTGGDYGYTF.

The V and J genes are TRBV29-1 and TRBJ1-1, with D unresolved. Trimming cost V 2 bases and J 4 bases, with 11 bases left between them. CDR1 SQVTM and CDR2 ANQGSEA come from the germline V gene. The CDR3 contains 13 residues. The CDR3 nucleotides read TGCAGCGTTGAACCCCGGGAGGGCACTGAAGCTTTCTTT. Its protein is CSVEPREGTEAFF.

The chain uses TRBV5-6 and TRBJ1-2; D may be TRBD1 (6 bases). CDR1 and CDR2 (germline): SGHDT, YYEEEE. Trimming stripped 0 bases from V and 7 bases from J, with 13 bases between. The CDR3 consists of 14 residues. In nucleotides, the CDR3 is TGTGCCAGCAGCTTGGGGACAGTCGGTAGTGGCTACACCTTC. Residues: CASSLGTVGSGYTF.

The rearrangement uses TRBV20-1 and TRBJ2-3, with D maybe TRBD1 (5 bases). Germline values: CDR1 DFQATT, CDR2 SNEGSKA (reference sequence). The V and J ends lost 3 bases and 3 bases respectively, with 16 bases between them. The CDR3 extends over 15 amino acids. In DNA form, the CDR3 reads TGCAGTGCTAGTCCCCAGGGTAGTTGGACAGATACGCAGTATTTT. Its protein is CSASPQGSWTDTQYF.

The chain has TRBV15 and TRBJ2-3; 10 nucleotides agree with TRBD2. CDR1 LNHNV and CDR2 YYDKDF come from the germline V gene (reference sequence). With 2 bases clipped from V and 5 bases from J, the junction kept 7 bases outside the gene matches. CDR3 length equals 16 residues. The CDR3 loop is CATSRSLAGVRDTQYF. DNA of the CDR3: TGTGCCACCAGCAGATCCCTAGCGGGAGTGAGAGATACGCAGTATTTT.

V is TRBV27 and J is TRBJ1-1, with a weak D call TRBD1 (5 bases). Germline CDR1 reads MNHEY; CDR2 reads SMNVEV (reference sequence). This CDR3 is 13 amino acids long. V was cut by 6 bases and J by 7 bases, with 15 bases left in between. The chain's CDR3 is CASRQTDFNEAFF. The DNA for the CDR3 is TGTGCCAGCAGGCAGACAGATTTTAATGAAGCTTTCTTT.

The rearrangement joins TRBV5-1 to TRBJ1-2, with D unclear. V lost 4 bases to trimming and J lost 4 bases, with 23 bases between them. The CDR3 runs to 17 residues. Germline V gene lookup returns CDR1 SGHRS and CDR2 YFSETQ. The CDR3 nucleotides read TGCGCCAGCAGCCTGACACCGCCGGGGAGACTTCGCTATGGCTACACCTTC. Protein product: CASSLTPPGRLRYGYTF. Variable domain in full (rest from reference TRBV5-1 and TRBJ1-2): KAGVTQTPRYLIKTRGQQVTLSCSPISGHRSVSWYQQTPGQGLQFLFEYFSETQRNKGNFPGRFSGRQFSNSRSEMNVSTLELGDSALYLCASSLTPPGRLRYGYTFGSGTRLTVV.

The chain is built from TRBV18 and TRBJ1-6, with D perhaps matching TRBD1 (6 bases). CDR3 length equals 13 residues. Trimming took 10 bases from V and 8 from J, leaving 15 bases between them. Germline lookup yields CDR1 KGHSH and CDR2 LQKENI. The CDR3 loop is CATRQDVYSPLHF. The CDR3 coding sequence is TGTGCCACCCGACAGGACGTTTATTCACCCCTCCACTTT.

The J gene is TRBJ1-5, the V gene TRBV19; D might be TRBD1 (5 bases). This CDR3 is 14 amino acids long. CDR1 is LNHDA, CDR2 SQIVND, per germline (reference sequence). The V end lost 7 bases, the J end lost 0 bases, and 10 bases lay between the germline ends. The CDR3: CASTGQGSNQPQHF. The CDR3 nucleotides are TGTGCCAGTACCGGCCAGGGTAGCAATCAGCCCCAGCATTTT.

This clone was seen a single time. The J gene is TRBJ1-1, the V gene TRBV29-1; 9 nucleotides line up with TRBD1. Unmatched junction bases numbered 8, after V lost 4 bases and J lost 5 bases. The CDR3 covers 14 residues. Germline V gene sequence: CDR1 SQVTM, CDR2 ANQGSEA. This chain's CDR3 is CSVGPGQGITEAFF. The CDR3, as DNA: TGCAGCGTTGGACCGGGACAGGGAATAACTGAAGCTTTCTTT.

The J gene is TRBJ1-2, the V gene TRBV14; a weak D match, TRBD1 (5 bases). Trimming shortened V by 0 bases and J by 7 bases, and 12 bases separated the two germline ends. Germline CDR1 reads SGHDN; CDR2 reads FVKESK. The CDR3 loop spans 14 amino acids. CDR3 amino acids: CASSQDADSSGYTF. The CDR3 nucleotides are TGTGCCAGCAGCCAAGATGCAGACAGCTCTGGCTACACCTTC.

The CDR3 region has the DNA TGTGCCAGCAGCTTAGTACCCCGACAGGGGGAGAACAATGAGCAGTTCTTC. Translation: CASSLVPRQGENNEQFF. J is TRBJ2-1 and V is TRBV7-6, with TRBD1 matching 9 bases. CDR1 and CDR2 from the germline V gene are SGHVS and FNYEAQ. The V gene end was trimmed by 1 base and the J gene end by 5 bases; junction bases not matched to a gene: 9. The CDR3 runs to 17 residues.

This clone has a single count. J is TRBJ2-5 and V is TRBV14; maybe TRBD2 (7 bases). Trimming removed 8 bases from V and 5 bases from J, with 12 bases in between. This CDR3 contains 12 residues. Germline CDR1 and CDR2: SGHDN and FVKESK. CDR3 DNA: TGTGCCAGCGCCGGGGGGCGGGAGACCCAGTACTTC. This translates into CASAGGRETQYF.

The V call is TRBV6-5, the J call TRBJ2-4; D is perhaps TRBD2 (5 bases). Germline V CDR1 and CDR2: MNHEY, SVGAGI. The CDR3 is 15 residues long. The ends were cut back, 6 bases at V and 0 bases at J, with 12 bases in the middle. CDR3 DNA: TGTGCCAGCAGCCCAGGAGGATTAGCCAAAAACATTCAGTACTTC. This encodes CASSPGGLAKNIQYF.

This clone appeared many times. The CDR3 sequence: CASSDPGASSSYEQYV. In DNA, the CDR3 is TGTGCCAGCAGTGACCCAGGCGCCTCGAGCTCCTACGAGCAGTACGTC. The J gene is TRBJ2-7, the V gene TRBV6-1, with D uncertain. Looked up from germline, CDR1 is MNHNS and CDR2 is SASEGT. The CDR3 consists of 16 residues. V was clipped by 3 bases and J by 0 bases, with 15 bases between them.

V is TRBV19 and J is TRBJ1-6; 8 positions match TRBD1. CDR3 length equals 14 residues. Germline CDR1 is LNHDA and CDR2 is SQIVND (reference sequence). With 2 bases clipped from V and 10 bases from J, the junction kept 4 bases outside the gene matches. CDR3 in amino acids: CASSIRQGRSPLHF. CDR3 nucleotides: TGTGCCAGTAGTATAAGACAGGGGCGATCACCCCTCCACTTT.

Concerning this clone itself: Compared with germline, one end of the junction differs, possibly owing to a read error. This specimen includes other DNA sequences encoding the same CDR3. This chain joins TRBV5-1 and TRBJ2-1, with D perhaps matching TRBD2 (5 bases). Germline CDR1 and CDR2: SGHRS and YFSETQ. This CDR3 contains 15 residues. The CDR3: CASSLPGSSYNEQFF. CDR3 nucleotide sequence: TGCGCCAGCAGCCTCCCGGGAAGCTCCTACAATGAACAGTTCTTC.

V gene TRBV4-2 combines with J gene TRBJ1-4; weak D call: TRBD1 (6 bases). Trimming stripped 1 base from V and 1 base from J, with 22 bases between. Germline CDR1 reads LGHNA; CDR2 reads YNFKEQ. The CDR3 covers 20 residues. CDR3 nucleotide sequence: TGTGCCAGCAGCCAAGCCCGAATGGGGCAGGGGATAATAACTAATGAAAAACTGTTTTTT. It translates to CASSQARMGQGIITNEKLFF.

J is TRBJ1-2 and V is TRBV25-1; TRBD1 matches 8 bases. The germline CDR1 and CDR2 sequences are MGHDK and SYGVNS. Losses at the gene ends were 2 bases for V and 7 bases for J; bases not matched to a gene: 0. The CDR3 loop spans 12 amino acids. In DNA form, the CDR3 reads TGTGCCAGCAGTGAAGGGACAGGTGGCTACACCTTC. This gives the protein CASSEGTGGYTF.

The CDR3, as DNA: TGTGCCAGCAGCTCATCCGGGAGGCTCCATGAGCAGTTCTTC. This gives the protein CASSSSGRLHEQFF. V gene TRBV7-9 combines with J gene TRBJ2-1; 7 bases line up with TRBD2. The CDR3 length is 14 residues. With 4 bases clipped from V and 8 bases from J, the junction kept 8 bases outside the gene matches. Germline CDR1 SEHNR, CDR2 FQNEAQ (reference sequence).

The V call is TRBV29-1, the J call TRBJ2-2; TRBD2 agrees at 11 bases. The V segment lost 7 bases and the J segment 4 bases; nucleotides outside the gene matches: 5. Germline V gives CDR1 SQVTM, CDR2 ANQGSEA. This CDR3 spans 14 amino acids. The CDR3 nucleotides read TGCAGCGCTAATAGCGGGAGGGCCACCGGGGAGCTGTTTTTT. This sequence encodes CSANSGRATGELFF.

The gene calls are TRBV15 and TRBJ1-1, with 8 positions matching TRBD1. Trimming took 4 bases from V and 6 from J; bases not matched to a gene: 13. CDR1 LNHNV and CDR2 YYDKDF come from the germline V gene (reference sequence). The CDR3 runs to 16 residues. CDR3 bases: TGTGCCACCAGCAAGGGACAGGTATCACTTCTCTCTGAAGCTTTCTTT. This gives the protein CATSKGQVSLLSEAFF.

This chain uses TRBV7-8 with TRBJ2-2, with 7 bases identical to TRBD1. This CDR3 is 18 amino acids long. V lost 2 bases to trimming and J lost 1 base; unmatched junction nucleotides: 10. Germline V gives CDR1 SGHVS, CDR2 FQNEAQ. CDR3 DNA sequence: TGTGCCAGCAGCTTAAGGCGTACAGGGGAAGGGAACACCGGGGAGCTGTTTTTT. Translation gives CASSLRRTGEGNTGELFF. The full variable domain, completed using reference TRBV7-8 and TRBJ2-2, is GAGVSQSPRYKVAKRGQDVALRCDPISGHVSLFWYQQALGQGPEFLTYFQNEAQLDKSGLPSDRFFAERPEGSVSTLKIQRTQQEDSAVYLCASSLRRTGEGNTGELFFGEGSRLTVL.